This T cell receptor beta chain is drawn from a study of T-cell reconstitution after alpha-beta-depleted transplantation in children. Study results and caveats: From surviving recipient T cells and thymic progenitors came the high day-60 TCRbeta diversity observed in some patients. Newly produced T cells mostly provided counts and TCRbeta diversity after one year, as hyperexpanded clones declined.

This sample's TCRbeta library carried unique molecular identifier barcodes. TCRdb fed the PCR reads into MiXCR, producing one record per CDR3 protein. The profile covers about 980,000 distinct CDR3 sequences, with about 29% appearing a single time and under 30% taken by the ten largest. Germline V gives CDR1 SGHVS, CDR2 FQNEAQ. The V gene lost 2 bases and the J gene lost 0 bases, with 10 bases spanning the gap. The CDR3 is 16 residues long. Remarks on this clonotype: No antigen is known for it.

This clonotype originated in a boy under three years old who had a stem cell transplant for SCID, so the T cells may come from the graft donor. The V call is TRBV7-8, the J call TRBJ2-2; D remains unclear. This specimen consisted of PBMCs, mostly from graft donor cells, obtained 360 days after TCRalphabeta/CD19-depleted stem cell transplant. CDR3 sequence reads: CASSLRNSPNTGELFF. CDR3 in DNA: TGTGCCAGCAGCTTACGAAACTCCCCGAACACCGGGGAGCTGTTTTTT. The variable domain in full, with the rest retrieved from reference TRBV7-8 and TRBJ2-2, is GAGVSQSPRYKVAKRGQDVALRCDPISGHVSLFWYQQALGQGPEFLTYFQNEAQLDKSGLPSDRFFAERPEGSVSTLKIQRTQQEDSAVYLCASSLRNSPNTGELFFGEGSRLTVL.